These 13 T cell receptor beta chains share one sample of origin, sequenced in a study of PD-1 blockade in mismatch repair-deficient tumors. The protocol was immunoSEQ multiplex PCR, while the TCRdb copy is restricted to in-frame clones and leaves out a portion. In the table there are 100,000 to 150,000 clones, 88% of which are singletons. The source was peripheral blood, collected approximately 72 weeks after starting pembrolizumab. The source is an adult with mismatch repair-deficient cancer.

The gene calls are TRBV27 and TRBJ2-1, with TRBD2 matching 10 bases. V lost 6 bases and J lost 8; bases outside the gene matches: 10. Germline V gene data show CDR1 as MNHEY and CDR2 as SMNVEV (reference sequence). The CDR3 is 15 residues long. This chain's CDR3 is CASRVRGLALDEQFF. The CDR3 region has the DNA TGTGCCAGCAGGGTTAGGGGACTAGCGTTGGATGAGCAGTTCTTC.

The chain has TRBV9 and TRBJ2-1; 9 positions agree with TRBD2. The length of the CDR3 is 18 residues. CDR1 is SGDLS and CDR2 is YYNGEE in the germline V gene. V gave up 3 bases and J gave up 2 bases; unmatched junction bases: 12. The CDR3 nucleotides are TGTGCCAGCAGCGCAGGCTCGGGACTAGCTCCTACCTACAATGAGCAGTTCTTC. Translating it yields CASSAGSGLAPTYNEQFF.

This sequence joins TRBV4-3 and TRBJ2-7; 8 bases match TRBD1. Unmatched junction bases numbered 6, after V lost 2 bases and J lost 3 bases. This CDR3 has 15 residues. Germline CDR1 LGHNA, CDR2 YSLEER. CDR3 protein: CASSQLAGTGYEQYF. CDR3 nucleotides: TGCGCCAGCAGCCAACTTGCCGGGACAGGCTACGAGCAGTACTTC.

The gene calls are TRBV7-9 and TRBJ2-2; D call uncertain. This CDR3 comprises 13 residues. Trimming left V 5 bases short and J 6 bases short, with 10 bases between. The germline gives CDR1 SEHNR, CDR2 FQNEAQ (reference sequence). In DNA, the CDR3 is TGTGCCAGCAGCACGGACCGCCCCGGGGAGCTGTTTTTT. It specifies CASSTDRPGELFF.

The chain carries TRBV28 and TRBJ1-1; D may be TRBD1 (6 bases). The V gene's germline CDR1 is MDHEN and CDR2 SYDVKM. The CDR3 has 14 amino acids. Between the trimmed V and J ends, which lost 5 bases and 0 bases, there was a span of 10 bases. The CDR3 sequence: CASSGTSMNTEAFF. In DNA form, the CDR3 reads TGTGCCAGCAGTGGGACATCGATGAACACTGAAGCTTTCTTT.

The CDR3 loop reads CASSLVPYTGNEQFF. CDR3 in DNA: TGTGCCAGCAGCCTTGTACCATATACGGGGAATGAGCAGTTCTTC. The rearrangement links TRBV7-2 to TRBJ2-1, with D possibly being TRBD2 (5 bases). Trimming cost V 5 bases and J 7 bases, with 18 bases left between them. This CDR3 has 15 amino acids. Germline V gene data show CDR1 as SGHTA and CDR2 as FQGNSA.

The genes are TRBV19 and TRBJ1-5; the D is unclear. This CDR3 has 14 amino acids. Deletions cut 7 bases from V and 2 bases from J, with 12 bases between. CDR1 and CDR2 from the germline V gene are LNHDA and SQIVND (reference sequence). The CDR3 sequence: CASMASRRNQPQHF. CDR3 DNA sequence: TGTGCCAGTATGGCTAGTCGTCGCAATCAGCCCCAGCATTTT.

This sequence joins TRBV6-1 and TRBJ2-7; D unclear. This CDR3 contains 13 residues. V was shortened by 1 base and J by 9 bases, with 13 bases between the two germline ends. Germline CDR1 reads MNHNS; CDR2 reads SASEGT. CDR3 in amino acids: CASSEGLERAQYF. The CDR3 nucleotides are TGTGCCAGCAGTGAAGGTTTAGAAAGGGCGCAGTACTTC.

Here the CDR3 reads CAWSPQQAPTYEQYF. CDR3 nucleotide sequence: TGTGCCTGGAGTCCCCAACAGGCGCCAACCTACGAGCAGTACTTC. The chain carries TRBV30 and TRBJ2-7; possibly TRBD1 for D (5 bases). Per germline, CDR1 GTSNPN and CDR2 SVGIG (reference sequence). The CDR3 is 15 amino acids. V lost 2 bases and J 2 bases, leaving 16 bases between the germline ends.

The chain employs TRBV29-1 and TRBJ2-7; TRBD1 aligns across 9 bases. Germline V CDR1 and CDR2: SQVTM, ANQGSEA. The CDR3 consists of 14 residues. J was trimmed by 5 bases and V by 6 bases; bases with no gene match: 11. The CDR3 reads CSVPWGQGGDEQYF. For the CDR3, the DNA is TGCAGCGTCCCTTGGGGACAGGGAGGCGACGAGCAGTACTTC.

The genes are TRBV5-4 and TRBJ2-7, with 7 bases that match TRBD1. Looked up from germline, CDR1 is SGHNT and CDR2 is YYREEE (reference sequence). J was trimmed by 7 bases and V by 0 bases; bases with no gene match: 7. The CDR3 loop spans 14 amino acids. The CDR3 reads CASSLDVGGSEQYF. The CDR3 DNA reads as TGTGCCAGCAGCTTGGATGTAGGGGGCAGTGAGCAGTACTTC. The full variable domain, its missing parts supplied by reference TRBV5-4 and TRBJ2-7, is ETGVTQSPTHLIKTRGQQVTLRCSSQSGHNTVSWYQQALGQGPQFIFQYYREEENGRGNFPPRFSGLQFPNYSSELNVNALELDDSALYLCASSLDVGGSEQYFGPGTRLTVT.

V is TRBV5-1 and J is TRBJ2-5; TRBD1 agrees at 10 bases. The CDR3 has 17 amino acids. Germline V gene sequence: CDR1 SGHRS, CDR2 YFSETQ. V lost 3 bases and J lost 5; bases outside the gene matches: 13. The CDR3 coding sequence is TGCGCCAGCAGCTCAACACGCCGGGACAGGGGCCGGGAGACCCAGTACTTC. Its translation is CASSSTRRDRGRETQYF.

This chain joins TRBV6-5 and TRBJ2-2, with a possible D match to TRBD1 (7 bases). Germline-derived CDR1 and CDR2 are MNHEY and SVGAGI. Trimming removed 7 bases from V and 7 bases from J, with 16 bases in between. This CDR3 comprises 14 residues. In DNA, the CDR3 is TGTGCCAGCACTGTGACAGGGACTGGCGGGGAGCTGTTTTTT. It is translated as CASTVTGTGGELFF.